This entry features one T cell receptor beta chain sequence. Its antigen is currently unknown. This specimen comes from a study of graft-versus-host responses after intestinal transplantation. Only in-frame clones appear in the TCRdb table, and some are missing; sequencing was by immunoSEQ multiplex PCR. The table records around 120,000 clones, roughly 95% of them present only once. The V gene lost 3 bases and the J gene lost 7 bases, with 7 bases spanning the gap. Germline V gives CDR1 SGHRS, CDR2 YFSETQ. This CDR3 contains 12 residues. The TCR was taken from a human donor who received an intestinal transplant. The chain carries TRBV5-1 and TRBJ1-4; D ambiguous. This sample comprised unstimulated CD8+ T cells sorted from spleen or lymph node cells, obtained before intestinal transplant. CDR3 bases: TGCGCCAGCAGCTGGAACCTTGAAAAACTGTTTTTT. The encoded protein is CASSWNLEKLFF.